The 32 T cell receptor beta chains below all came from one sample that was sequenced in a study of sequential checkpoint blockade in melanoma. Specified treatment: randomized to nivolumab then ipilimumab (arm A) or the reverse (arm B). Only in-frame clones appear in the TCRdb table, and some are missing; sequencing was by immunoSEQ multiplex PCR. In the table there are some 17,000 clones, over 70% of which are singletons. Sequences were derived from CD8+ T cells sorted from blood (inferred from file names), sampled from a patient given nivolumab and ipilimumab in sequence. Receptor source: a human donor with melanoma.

The DNA of the CDR3 is TGTGCCAGCAGCTTAGCTGGTGCGCCGAGCTCCTACGAGCAGTACTTC. This codes for CASSLAGAPSSYEQYF. This chain joins TRBV11-1 and TRBJ2-7, with D unclear. Trimming took 0 bases from V and 0 from J, leaving 12 bases between them. The CDR3 contains 16 residues. The germline gives CDR1 SGHAT, CDR2 FQDESV (reference sequence).

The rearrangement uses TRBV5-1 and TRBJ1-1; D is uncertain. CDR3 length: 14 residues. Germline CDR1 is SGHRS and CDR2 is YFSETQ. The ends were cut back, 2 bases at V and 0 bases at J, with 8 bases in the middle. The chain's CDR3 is CASSLVSMNTEAFF. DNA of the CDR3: TGCGCCAGCAGCTTAGTTAGCATGAACACTGAAGCTTTCTTT.

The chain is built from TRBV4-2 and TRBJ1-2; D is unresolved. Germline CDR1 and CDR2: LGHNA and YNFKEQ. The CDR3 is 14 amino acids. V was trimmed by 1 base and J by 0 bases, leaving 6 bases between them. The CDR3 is CASSQADTNYGYTF. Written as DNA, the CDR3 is TGTGCCAGCAGCCAAGCAGATACTAACTATGGCTACACCTTC.

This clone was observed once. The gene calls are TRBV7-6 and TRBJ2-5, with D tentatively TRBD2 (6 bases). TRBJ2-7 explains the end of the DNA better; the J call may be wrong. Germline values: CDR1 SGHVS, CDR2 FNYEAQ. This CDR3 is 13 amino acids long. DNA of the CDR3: TGTGCCAGCAGCTTGGGGAGGAGGGACGAGCAGTACTTC. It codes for CASSLGRRDEQYF.

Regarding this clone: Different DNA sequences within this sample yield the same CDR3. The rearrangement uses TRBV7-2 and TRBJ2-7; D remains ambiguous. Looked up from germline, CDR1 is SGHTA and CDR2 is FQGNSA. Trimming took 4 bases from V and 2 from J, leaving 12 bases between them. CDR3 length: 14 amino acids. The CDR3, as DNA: TGTGCCAGCAGCTCCCCGGGTGGCACCTACGAGCAGTACTTC. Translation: CASSSPGGTYEQYF.

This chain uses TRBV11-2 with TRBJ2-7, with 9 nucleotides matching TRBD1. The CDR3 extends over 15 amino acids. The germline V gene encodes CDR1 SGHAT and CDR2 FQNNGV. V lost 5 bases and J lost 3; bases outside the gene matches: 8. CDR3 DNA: TGTGCCAGCAGCCCCGTGACAGGGGGGTTCTACGAGCAGTACTTC. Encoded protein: CASSPVTGGFYEQYF. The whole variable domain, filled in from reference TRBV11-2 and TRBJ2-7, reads EAGVAQSPRYKIIEKRQSVAFWCNPISGHATLYWYQQILGQGPKLLIQFQNNGVVDDSQLPKDRFSAERLKGVDSTLKIQPAKLEDSAVYLCASSPVTGGFYEQYFGPGTRLTVT.

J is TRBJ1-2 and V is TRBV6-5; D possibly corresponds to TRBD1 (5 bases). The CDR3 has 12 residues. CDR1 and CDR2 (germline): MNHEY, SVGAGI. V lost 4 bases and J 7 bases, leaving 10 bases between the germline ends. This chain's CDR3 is CASSSGKIGYTF. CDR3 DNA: TGTGCCAGCAGTTCAGGGAAGATTGGCTACACCTTC.

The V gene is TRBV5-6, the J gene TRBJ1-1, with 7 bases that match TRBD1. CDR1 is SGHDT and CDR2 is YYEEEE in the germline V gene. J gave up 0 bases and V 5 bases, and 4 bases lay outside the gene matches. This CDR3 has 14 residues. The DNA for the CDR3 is TGTGCCAGCAGTTTGACAGGGTTGAACACTGAAGCTTTCTTT. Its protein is CASSLTGLNTEAFF. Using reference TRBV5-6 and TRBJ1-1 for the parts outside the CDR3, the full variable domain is DAGVTQSPTHLIKTRGQQVTLRCSPKSGHDTVSWYQQALGQGPQFIFQYYEEEERQRGNFPDRFSGHQFPNYSSELNVNALLLGDSALYLCASSLTGLNTEAFFGQGTRLTVV.

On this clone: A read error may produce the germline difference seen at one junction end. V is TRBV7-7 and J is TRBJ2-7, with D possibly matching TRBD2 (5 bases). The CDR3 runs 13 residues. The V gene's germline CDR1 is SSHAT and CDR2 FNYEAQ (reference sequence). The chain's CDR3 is CASSLGPGWEQYF. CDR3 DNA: TGTGCTAGCAGCTTAGGGCCGGGGTGGGAGCAGTACTTC. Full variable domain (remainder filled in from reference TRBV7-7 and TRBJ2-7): GAGVSQSPRYKVTKRGQDVTLRCDPISSHATLYWYQQALGQGPEFLTYFNYEAQPDKSGLPSDRFSAERPEGSISTLTIQRTEQRDSAMYRCASSLGPGWEQYFGPGTRLTVT.

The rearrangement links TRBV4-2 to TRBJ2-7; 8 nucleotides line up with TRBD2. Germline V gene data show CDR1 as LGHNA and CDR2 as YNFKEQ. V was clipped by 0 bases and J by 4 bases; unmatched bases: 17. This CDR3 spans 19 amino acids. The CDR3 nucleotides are TGTGCCAGCAGCCAAGATCAAATGGGGCGGCAAGCGGGAGTATACGAGCAGTACTTC. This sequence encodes CASSQDQMGRQAGVYEQYF.

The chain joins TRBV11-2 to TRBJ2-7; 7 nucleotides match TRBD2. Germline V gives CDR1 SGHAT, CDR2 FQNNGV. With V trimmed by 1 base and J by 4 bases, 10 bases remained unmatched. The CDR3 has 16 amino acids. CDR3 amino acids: CASSLALGGRSYEQYF. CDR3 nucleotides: TGTGCCAGCAGCTTAGCCCTTGGCGGGAGAAGTTACGAGCAGTACTTC.

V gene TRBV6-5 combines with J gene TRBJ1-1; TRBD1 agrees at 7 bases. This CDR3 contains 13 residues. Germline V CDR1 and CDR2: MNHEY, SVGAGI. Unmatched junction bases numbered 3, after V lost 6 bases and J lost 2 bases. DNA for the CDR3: TGTGCCAGCAGGGCAGGGGGTAACACTGAAGCTTTCTTT. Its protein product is CASRAGGNTEAFF.

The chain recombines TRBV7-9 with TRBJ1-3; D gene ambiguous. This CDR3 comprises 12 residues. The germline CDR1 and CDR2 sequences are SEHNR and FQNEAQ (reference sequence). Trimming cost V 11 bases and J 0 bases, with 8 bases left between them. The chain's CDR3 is CAAGPSGNTIYF. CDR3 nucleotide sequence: TGTGCCGCGGGCCCCTCTGGAAACACCATATATTTT.

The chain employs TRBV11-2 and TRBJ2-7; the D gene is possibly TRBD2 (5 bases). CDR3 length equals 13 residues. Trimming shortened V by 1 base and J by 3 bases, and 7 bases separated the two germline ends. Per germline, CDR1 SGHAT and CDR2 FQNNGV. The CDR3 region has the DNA TGTGCCAGCAGCTTAGGACGGGACTACGAGCAGTACTTC. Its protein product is CASSLGRDYEQYF. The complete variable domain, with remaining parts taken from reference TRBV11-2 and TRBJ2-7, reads EAGVAQSPRYKIIEKRQSVAFWCNPISGHATLYWYQQILGQGPKLLIQFQNNGVVDDSQLPKDRFSAERLKGVDSTLKIQPAKLEDSAVYLCASSLGRDYEQYFGPGTRLTVT.

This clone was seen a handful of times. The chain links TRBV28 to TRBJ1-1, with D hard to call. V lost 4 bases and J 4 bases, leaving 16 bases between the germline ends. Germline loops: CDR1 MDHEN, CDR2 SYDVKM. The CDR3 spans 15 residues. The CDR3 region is CASSSLTLVGTEAFF. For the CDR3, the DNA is TGTGCCAGCAGTTCCCTGACCCTAGTCGGCACTGAAGCTTTCTTT.

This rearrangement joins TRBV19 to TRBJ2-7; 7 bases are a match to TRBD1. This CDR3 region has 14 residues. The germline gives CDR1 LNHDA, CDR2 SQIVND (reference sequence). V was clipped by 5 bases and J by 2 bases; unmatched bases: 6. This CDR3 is CASSPGQATYEQYF. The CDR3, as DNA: TGTGCCAGTAGTCCCGGACAGGCCACCTACGAGCAGTACTTC.

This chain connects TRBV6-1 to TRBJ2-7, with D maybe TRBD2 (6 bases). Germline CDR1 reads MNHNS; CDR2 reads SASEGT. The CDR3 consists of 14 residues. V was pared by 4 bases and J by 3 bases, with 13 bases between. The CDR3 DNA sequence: TGTGCCAGCAGTGCCCCGAGACTAGTCTACGAGCAGTACTTC. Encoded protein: CASSAPRLVYEQYF.

CDR3 sequence (DNA): TGTGCCAGTTCGGCCGGACTCTGGGGCTATGGCTACACCTTC. Its translation is CASSAGLWGYGYTF. The chain is built from TRBV19 and TRBJ1-2; D gene ambiguous. Germline-derived CDR1 and CDR2 are LNHDA and SQIVND (reference sequence). The CDR3 consists of 14 residues. V was cut by 8 bases and J by 4 bases, with 17 bases left in between.

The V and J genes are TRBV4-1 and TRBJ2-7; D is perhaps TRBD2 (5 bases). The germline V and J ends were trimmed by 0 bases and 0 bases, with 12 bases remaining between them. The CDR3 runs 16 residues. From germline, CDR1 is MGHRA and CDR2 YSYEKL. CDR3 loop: CASSQDPTGSSYEQYF. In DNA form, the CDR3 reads TGCGCCAGCAGCCAAGATCCGACGGGGAGCTCCTACGAGCAGTACTTC.

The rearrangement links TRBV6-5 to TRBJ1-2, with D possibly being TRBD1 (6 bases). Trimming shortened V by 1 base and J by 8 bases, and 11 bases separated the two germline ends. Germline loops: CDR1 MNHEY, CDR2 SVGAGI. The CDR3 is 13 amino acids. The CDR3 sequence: CASSYWAGEGYTF. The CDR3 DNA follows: TGTGCCAGCAGTTACTGGGCAGGGGAAGGCTACACCTTC.

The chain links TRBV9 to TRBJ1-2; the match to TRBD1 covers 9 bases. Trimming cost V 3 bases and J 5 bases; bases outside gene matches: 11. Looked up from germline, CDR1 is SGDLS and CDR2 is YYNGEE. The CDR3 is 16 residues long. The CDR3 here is CASSAVGTGGAYGYTF. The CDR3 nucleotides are TGTGCCAGCAGCGCCGTGGGAACAGGGGGCGCTTATGGCTACACCTTC.

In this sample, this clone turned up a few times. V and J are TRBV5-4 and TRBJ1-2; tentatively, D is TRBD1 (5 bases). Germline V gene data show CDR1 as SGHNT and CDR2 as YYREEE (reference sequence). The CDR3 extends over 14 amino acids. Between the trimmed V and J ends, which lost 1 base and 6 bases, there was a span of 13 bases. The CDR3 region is CASSLTGFYNGYTF. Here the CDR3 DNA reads TGTGCCAGCAGCTTGACAGGTTTTTATAATGGCTACACCTTC.

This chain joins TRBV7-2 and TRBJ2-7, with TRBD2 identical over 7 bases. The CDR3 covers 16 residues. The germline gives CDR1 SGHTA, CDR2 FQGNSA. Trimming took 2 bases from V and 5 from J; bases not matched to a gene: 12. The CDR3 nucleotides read TGTGCCAGCAGCTTAAATACGGGACTACTTTTACACGAGCAGTACTTC. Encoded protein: CASSLNTGLLLHEQYF.

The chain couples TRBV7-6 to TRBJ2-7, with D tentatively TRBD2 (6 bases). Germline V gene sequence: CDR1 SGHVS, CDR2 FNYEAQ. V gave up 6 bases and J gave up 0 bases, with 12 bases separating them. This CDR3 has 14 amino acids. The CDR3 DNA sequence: TGTGCCAGCAGTCAAGCGGGTCACTCCTACGAGCAGTACTTC. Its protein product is CASSQAGHSYEQYF.

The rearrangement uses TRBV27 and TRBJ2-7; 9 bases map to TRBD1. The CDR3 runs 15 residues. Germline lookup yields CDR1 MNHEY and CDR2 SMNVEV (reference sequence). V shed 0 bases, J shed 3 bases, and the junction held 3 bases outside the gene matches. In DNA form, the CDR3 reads TGTGCCAGCAGTTTATCAGGGACAGGGCACTACGAGCAGTACTTC. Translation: CASSLSGTGHYEQYF.

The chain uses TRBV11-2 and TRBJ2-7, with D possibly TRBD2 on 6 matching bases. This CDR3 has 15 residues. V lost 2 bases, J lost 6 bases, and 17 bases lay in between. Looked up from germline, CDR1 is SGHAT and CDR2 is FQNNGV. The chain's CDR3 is CASSLRLARPIEQYF. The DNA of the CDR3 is TGTGCCAGCAGCTTACGGCTAGCGCGTCCTATCGAGCAGTACTTC.

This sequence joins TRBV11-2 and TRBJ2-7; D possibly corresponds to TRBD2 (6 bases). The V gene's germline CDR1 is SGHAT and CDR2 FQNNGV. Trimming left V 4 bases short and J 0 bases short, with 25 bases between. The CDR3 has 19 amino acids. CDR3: CASSYTVKITGGSSYEQYF. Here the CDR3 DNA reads TGTGCCAGCAGCTATACCGTAAAGATCACCGGGGGAAGCTCCTACGAGCAGTACTTC.

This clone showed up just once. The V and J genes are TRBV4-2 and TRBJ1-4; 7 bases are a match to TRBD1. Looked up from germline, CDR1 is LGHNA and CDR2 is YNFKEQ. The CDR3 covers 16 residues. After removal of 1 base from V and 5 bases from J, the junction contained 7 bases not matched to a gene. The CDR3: CASSQVEQGSNEKLFF. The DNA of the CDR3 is TGTGCCAGCAGCCAAGTCGAACAGGGGTCCAATGAAAAACTGTTTTTT.

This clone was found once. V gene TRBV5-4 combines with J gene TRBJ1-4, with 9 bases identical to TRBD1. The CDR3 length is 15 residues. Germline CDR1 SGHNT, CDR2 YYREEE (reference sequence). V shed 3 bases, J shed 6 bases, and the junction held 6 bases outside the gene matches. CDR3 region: CASSSTGGIDEKLFF. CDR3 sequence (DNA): TGTGCCAGCAGCTCTACAGGGGGCATAGATGAAAAACTGTTTTTT.

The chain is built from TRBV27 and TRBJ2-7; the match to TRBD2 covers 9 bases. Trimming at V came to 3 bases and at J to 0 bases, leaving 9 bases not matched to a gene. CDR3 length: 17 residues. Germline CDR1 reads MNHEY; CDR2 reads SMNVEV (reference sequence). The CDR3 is CASSFKGLAGSSYEQYF. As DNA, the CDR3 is TGTGCCAGCAGTTTTAAAGGGCTAGCGGGGAGCTCCTACGAGCAGTACTTC.

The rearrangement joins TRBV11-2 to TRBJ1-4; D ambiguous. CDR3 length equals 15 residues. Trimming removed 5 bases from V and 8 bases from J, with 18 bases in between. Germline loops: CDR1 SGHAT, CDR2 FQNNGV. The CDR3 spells CASSPRTGEGEKLFF. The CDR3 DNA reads TGTGCCAGCAGCCCCCGGACCGGGGAAGGGGAAAAACTGTTTTTT.

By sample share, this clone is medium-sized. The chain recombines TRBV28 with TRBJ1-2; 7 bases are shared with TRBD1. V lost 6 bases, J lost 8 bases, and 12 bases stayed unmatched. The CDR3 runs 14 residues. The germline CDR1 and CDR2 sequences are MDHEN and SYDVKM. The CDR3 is CASRLRDSALGYTF. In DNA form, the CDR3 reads TGTGCCAGCAGGCTCCGGGACAGCGCGTTAGGCTACACCTTC.